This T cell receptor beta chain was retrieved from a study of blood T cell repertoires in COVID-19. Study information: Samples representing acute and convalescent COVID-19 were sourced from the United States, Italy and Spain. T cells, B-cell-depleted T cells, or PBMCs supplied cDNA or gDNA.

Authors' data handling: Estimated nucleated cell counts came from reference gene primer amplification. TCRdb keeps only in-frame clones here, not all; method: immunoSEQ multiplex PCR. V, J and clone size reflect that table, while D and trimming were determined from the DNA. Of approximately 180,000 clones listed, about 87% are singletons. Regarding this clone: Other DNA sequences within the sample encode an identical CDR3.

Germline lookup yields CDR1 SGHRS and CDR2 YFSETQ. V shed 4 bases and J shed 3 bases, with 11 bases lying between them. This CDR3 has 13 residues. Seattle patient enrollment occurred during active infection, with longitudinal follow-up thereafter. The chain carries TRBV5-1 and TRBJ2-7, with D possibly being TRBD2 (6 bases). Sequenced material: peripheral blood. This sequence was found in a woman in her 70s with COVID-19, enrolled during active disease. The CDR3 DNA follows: TGCGCCAGCAGCGGCGGGACCGTCTACGAGCAGTACTTC. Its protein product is CASSGGTVYEQYF.